Below are 32 T cell receptor beta chains sequenced from a single sample in a study of blood T cell repertoires in COVID-19. The method was immunoSEQ multiplex PCR; TCRdb's version includes in-frame clones alone and lacks a portion of them. Among about 60,000 clones listed, just over 85% were seen once. The sequencing sample was made of peripheral blood. These receptors were obtained from a man aged 60 to 75 with acute or convalescent COVID-19.

V is TRBV29-1 and J is TRBJ2-5; TRBD1 is a possible D gene (6 bases). The CDR3 is 18 amino acids. Trimming took off 6 bases at V and 2 bases at J, with 28 bases between the two ends. Germline V gene sequence: CDR1 SQVTM, CDR2 ANQGSEA. The CDR3 sequence is CSVDRATKGGVLQETQYF. CDR3 DNA: TGCAGCGTCGATAGGGCTACAAAAGGGGGAGTACTACAAGAGACCCAGTACTTC.

The V gene is TRBV28, the J gene TRBJ1-1; tentative D call: TRBD1 (6 bases). V lost 1 base and J 8 bases, leaving 14 bases between the germline ends. This CDR3 region has 14 residues. Germline values: CDR1 MDHEN, CDR2 SYDVKM. The CDR3 DNA reads TGTGCCAGCAGTTTATTCGGGACACAATACGAAGCTTTCTTT. It translates to CASSLFGTQYEAFF.

V is TRBV7-3 and J is TRBJ1-1; TRBD1 might be the D (5 bases). The CDR3 runs 15 residues. Looked up from germline, CDR1 is SGHTA and CDR2 is FQGTGA. V lost 1 base to trimming and J lost 1 base, with 10 bases between them. CDR3 bases: TGTGCCAGCAGCTTAAGTAGAACAGGGAACACTGAAGCTTTCTTT. Translation: CASSLSRTGNTEAFF.

This clone came up a few times. The rearrangement uses TRBV28 and TRBJ1-4, with D perhaps matching TRBD1 (5 bases). Deletions cut 7 bases from V and 4 bases from J, with 13 bases between. The CDR3 contains 14 residues. Germline lookup yields CDR1 MDHEN and CDR2 SYDVKM. DNA of the CDR3: TGTGCCAGCACTTGGGGAAGGGGTAATGAAAAACTGTTTTTT. It is translated as CASTWGRGNEKLFF.

The genes are TRBV7-9 and TRBJ1-2; D might be TRBD1 (6 bases). Germline values: CDR1 SEHNR, CDR2 FQNEAQ (reference sequence). V lost 5 bases and J lost 4, with 11 bases in between. This CDR3 has 13 amino acids. This CDR3 is CASSRTGPYGYTF. For the CDR3, the DNA is TGTGCCAGCAGCCGCACAGGGCCCTATGGCTACACCTTC.

The chain uses TRBV9 and TRBJ2-7; D possibly corresponds to TRBD2 (5 bases). The CDR3 loop spans 13 amino acids. V dropped 4 bases and J dropped 9 bases, with 17 bases sitting between them. Germline V gene lookup returns CDR1 SGDLS and CDR2 YYNGEE. CDR3 nucleotide sequence: TGTGCCAGCAGCTCCCCTCCCGGGGTGGGGCAGTACTTC. Translation gives CASSSPPGVGQYF.

The chain recombines TRBV19 with TRBJ2-3; D is possibly TRBD2 (6 bases). The germline V gene has CDR1 LNHDA and CDR2 SQIVND (reference sequence). This CDR3 is 15 amino acids long. V was pared by 1 base and J by 3 bases, with 11 bases between. CDR3 in amino acids: CASSIGGGRTDTQYF. The DNA of the CDR3 is TGTGCCAGTAGTATAGGGGGTGGGAGGACAGATACGCAGTATTTT.

This clone was seen only a few times. The chain employs TRBV7-9 and TRBJ1-1; 7 nucleotides line up with TRBD1. V trimming: 3 bases; J trimming: 2 bases; junction bases outside the gene matches: 3. The CDR3 covers 14 residues. Germline CDR1 and CDR2: SEHNR and FQNEAQ (reference sequence). In DNA, the CDR3 is TGTGCCAGCAGCTTGGACAGGCGAAACACTGAAGCTTTCTTT. This translates into CASSLDRRNTEAFF.

J is TRBJ2-7 and V is TRBV19, with 8 bases fitting TRBD2. The ends lost 2 bases at V and 5 bases at J; junction bases unmatched: 8. CDR1 LNHDA and CDR2 SQIVND come from the germline V gene (reference sequence). The CDR3 extends over 15 amino acids. CDR3 loop: CASSIRPGGPNEQYF. CDR3 bases: TGTGCCAGTAGTATACGTCCGGGAGGGCCGAACGAGCAGTACTTC.

The V call is TRBV6-5, the J call TRBJ2-3, with 8 positions matching TRBD1. CDR3 length: 14 residues. Germline V gene data show CDR1 as MNHEY and CDR2 as SVGAGI. Trimming cost V 6 bases and J 6 bases; bases outside gene matches: 8. The CDR3 reads CASRMTGVVDTQYF. Written as DNA, the CDR3 is TGTGCCAGCAGGATGACAGGGGTAGTGGATACGCAGTATTTT.

The V call is TRBV18, the J call TRBJ2-3; unclear D gene. CDR1 and CDR2 from the germline V gene are KGHSH and LQKENI. The CDR3 extends over 13 amino acids. Between the trimmed V and J ends, which lost 2 bases and 7 bases, there was a span of 10 bases. This CDR3 is CASSPGSRHTQYF. In nucleotides, the CDR3 is TGTGCCAGCTCACCAGGTTCTAGACATACGCAGTATTTT.

This rearrangement joins TRBV7-2 to TRBJ2-1, with 11 bases lining up with TRBD2. The germline V gene has CDR1 SGHTA and CDR2 FQGNSA. V gave up 8 bases and J gave up 3 bases; unmatched junction bases: 3. The CDR3 loop spans 14 amino acids. The CDR3 nucleotides are TGTGCCAGCGCTGGACTAGCGGGCTACAATGAGCAGTTCTTC. Translating gives CASAGLAGYNEQFF.

This chain joins TRBV5-1 and TRBJ1-1; no reliable D call. CDR3 length equals 14 residues. Trimming left V 0 bases short and J 1 base short, with 7 bases between. Germline V CDR1 and CDR2: SGHRS, YFSETQ. This CDR3 is CASSLAGWNTEAFF. The CDR3 DNA is TGCGCCAGCAGCTTGGCAGGATGGAACACTGAAGCTTTCTTT.

J is TRBJ1-1 and V is TRBV29-1, with 9 bases that match TRBD1. V was clipped by 4 bases and J by 5 bases; unmatched bases: 8. Germline assignment: CDR1 SQVTM and CDR2 ANQGSEA. The CDR3 covers 14 residues. This CDR3 is CSVARDRERTEAFF. In DNA form, the CDR3 reads TGCAGCGTTGCCCGGGACAGGGAGCGAACTGAAGCTTTCTTT.

J is TRBJ1-5 and V is TRBV15, with a weak D call TRBD1 (5 bases). The ends were cut back, 1 base at V and 0 bases at J, with 19 bases in the middle. CDR1 and CDR2 (germline): LNHNV, YYDKDF (reference sequence). CDR3 length: 19 residues. CDR3 DNA sequence: TGTGCCACCAGCAGAGCATCGGGACTCCTCTTTTATAGCAATCAGCCCCAGCATTTT. This codes for CATSRASGLLFYSNQPQHF.

The chain recombines TRBV30 with TRBJ2-2; D is ambiguous. The CDR3 is 14 amino acids. Trimming shortened V by 2 bases and J by 4 bases, and 11 bases separated the two germline ends. CDR1 is GTSNPN and CDR2 is SVGIG in the germline V gene (reference sequence). CDR3 amino acids: CAWSFGGRTGELFF. The CDR3 DNA follows: TGTGCCTGGAGTTTTGGCGGCCGCACCGGGGAGCTGTTTTTT.

This clone was seen more than once but under ten times. V usage is TRBV5-1 and J usage is TRBJ2-2; a weak D match, TRBD2 (6 bases). Looked up from germline, CDR1 is SGHRS and CDR2 is YFSETQ. V shed 2 bases and J shed 13 bases, with 24 bases lying between them. The CDR3 has 16 amino acids. The CDR3 sequence is CASSFRDFPTSRLLFF. Here the CDR3 DNA reads TGCGCCAGCAGCTTCCGGGACTTCCCGACCTCTCGGCTGCTGTTTTTT.

This chain joins TRBV6-6 and TRBJ1-1; TRBD1 is a possible D gene (5 bases). The germline V gene has CDR1 MNHNY and CDR2 SVGAGI (reference sequence). Deletions cut 4 bases from V and 0 bases from J, with 6 bases between. The CDR3 has 13 amino acids. The CDR3 nucleotides are TGTGCCAGCAGTTCGGGGGTGAACACTGAAGCTTTCTTT. This encodes CASSSGVNTEAFF.

This chain joins TRBV7-2 and TRBJ1-5, with no clear D. V dropped 2 bases and J dropped 3 bases, with 11 bases sitting between them. This CDR3 contains 15 residues. The germline V gene has CDR1 SGHTA and CDR2 FQGNSA. CDR3 protein: CASSLSVGSNQPQHF. CDR3 DNA sequence: TGTGCCAGCAGCTTATCGGTCGGGTCCAATCAGCCCCAGCATTTT.

This clone was observed a single time. The genes are TRBV5-1 and TRBJ1-4, with TRBD1 matching over 9 bases. After removal of 4 bases from V and 3 bases from J, the junction contained 4 bases not matched to a gene. CDR3 length equals 15 residues. Germline CDR1 reads SGHRS; CDR2 reads YFSETQ. The CDR3 loop is CASSIGQGSNEKLFF. Here the CDR3 DNA reads TGCGCCAGCAGCATCGGACAGGGGTCTAATGAAAAACTGTTTTTT.

The CDR3 region has the DNA TGTGCCAGCAGTCCACAGGGGGCTGAGGAGACCCAGTACTTC. This codes for CASSPQGAEETQYF. The V and J genes are TRBV28 and TRBJ2-5, with 9 bases fitting TRBD1. The trim removed 5 bases at V and 5 bases at J, leaving 6 bases unmatched. Germline CDR1 MDHEN, CDR2 SYDVKM. The CDR3 totals 14 residues.

The V gene is TRBV5-3, the J gene TRBJ2-1, with a weak D call TRBD1 (6 bases). Being an ORF, TRBV5-3 has a function that is uncertain. The V end lost 4 bases, the J end lost 3 bases, and 26 bases lay between the germline ends. The CDR3 contains 19 residues. CDR3 bases: TGTGCCAGAAGCAGGATTCGACCCCAACGGGACACCAACTACAATGAGCAGTTCTTC. Translation gives CARSRIRPQRDTNYNEQFF.

The chain links TRBV5-1 to TRBJ1-1, with a possible D match to TRBD1 (5 bases). Germline loops: CDR1 SGHRS, CDR2 YFSETQ. The CDR3 length is 14 residues. Trimming removed 0 bases at V and 4 bases at J, with 10 bases between. CDR3 protein: CASSLAQGGTEAFF. The DNA for the CDR3 is TGCGCCAGCAGCTTGGCTCAGGGTGGCACTGAAGCTTTCTTT. Supplemented by reference TRBV5-1 and TRBJ1-1, the full variable domain reads KAGVTQTPRYLIKTRGQQVTLSCSPISGHRSVSWYQQTPGQGLQFLFEYFSETQRNKGNFPGRFSGRQFSNSRSEMNVSTLELGDSALYLCASSLAQGGTEAFFGQGTRLTVV.

The rearrangement links TRBV19 to TRBJ1-4; D unclear. Germline CDR1 reads LNHDA; CDR2 reads SQIVND (reference sequence). With 5 bases removed from V and 0 bases from J, the gap between germline ends came to 13 bases. The length of the CDR3 is 16 residues. The DNA of the CDR3 is TGTGCCAGTAGTCCATACCGGGGTGCAACTAATGAAAAACTGTTTTTT. Translation gives CASSPYRGATNEKLFF.

The rearrangement links TRBV10-1 to TRBJ2-1, with TRBD2 identical over 8 bases. Germline CDR1 reads WNHNN; CDR2 reads SYGVQD (reference sequence). V shed 6 bases, J shed 8 bases, and the junction held 12 bases outside the gene matches. This CDR3 comprises 15 residues. For the CDR3, the DNA is TGCGCCAGCAGCCGAAGCGGGAGTGTTTTCGATGAGCAGTTCTTC. It yields the protein CASSRSGSVFDEQFF.

The chain couples TRBV18 to TRBJ2-1; TRBD1 matches 7 bases. This CDR3 region has 15 residues. Germline-derived CDR1 and CDR2 are KGHSH and LQKENI. Germline trimming cut 1 base from V and 7 bases from J; bases unmatched to any gene: 7. CDR3: CASSPQGAMRNEQFF. In DNA, the CDR3 is TGTGCCAGCTCACCACAGGGGGCAATGAGGAATGAGCAGTTCTTC.

The chain joins TRBV10-1 to TRBJ1-5; D might be TRBD1 (6 bases). The CDR3 loop spans 12 amino acids. V dropped 9 bases and J dropped 11 bases, with 17 bases sitting between them. CDR1 and CDR2 from the germline V gene are WNHNN and SYGVQD (reference sequence). The CDR3 DNA is TGCGCCAGGATAGCAAGGGGGAAAACCCAGCATTTT. This sequence encodes CARIARGKTQHF.

The rearrangement uses TRBV28 and TRBJ2-1; TRBD2 agrees at 7 bases. The CDR3 contains 14 residues. V shed 2 bases, J shed 7 bases, and the junction held 5 bases outside the gene matches. CDR1 and CDR2 (germline): MDHEN, SYDVKM. The CDR3 sequence is CASSLGGSRNEQFF. CDR3 bases: TGTGCCAGCAGTTTAGGCGGGAGCCGAAATGAGCAGTTCTTC.

The chain links TRBV27 to TRBJ1-1, with D possibly matching TRBD1 (5 bases). Between the trimmed V and J ends, which lost 3 bases and 5 bases, there was a span of 22 bases. The CDR3 has 17 amino acids. CDR1 is MNHEY, CDR2 SMNVEV, per germline (reference sequence). The CDR3 protein is CASSLGPGTGGGTEAFF. CDR3 sequence (DNA): TGTGCCAGCAGTTTGGGTCCCGGTACAGGCGGTGGAACTGAAGCTTTCTTT.

The genes are TRBV19 and TRBJ1-2, with 7 nucleotides matching TRBD1. Germline V gives CDR1 LNHDA, CDR2 SQIVND (reference sequence). CDR3 length: 15 amino acids. Trimming at V came to 6 bases and at J to 0 bases, leaving 7 bases not matched to a gene. The CDR3 reads CASSLDRTSNYGYTF. The CDR3 DNA reads as TGTGCCAGTAGCCTGGACAGGACCTCTAACTATGGCTACACCTTC.

The V and J genes are TRBV29-1 and TRBJ2-5, with TRBD1 identical over 8 bases. V lost 3 bases to trimming and J lost 5 bases; unmatched junction nucleotides: 11. Germline CDR1 SQVTM, CDR2 ANQGSEA. The CDR3 consists of 15 residues. CDR3 region: CSVDRTGTVRETQYF. Here the CDR3 DNA reads TGCAGCGTTGACCGGACAGGGACGGTGAGGGAGACCCAGTACTTC.

V gene TRBV4-1 combines with J gene TRBJ1-4; a possible D gene is TRBD1 (6 bases). Germline CDR1 reads MGHRA; CDR2 reads YSYEKL. This CDR3 spans 15 amino acids. Trimming removed 3 bases from V and 5 bases from J, with 13 bases in between. The CDR3 DNA sequence: TGCGCCAGCAGCCAGGGGGGGGCCGGGAATGAAAAACTGTTTTTT. Translated: CASSQGGAGNEKLFF.